Listed below are T cell receptor beta chains from one sample, sequenced in a study of breast tumors, draining lymph nodes, adjacent tissues. Using its own MiXCR run on the multiplex PCR reads, TCRdb lists one record per CDR3 protein. The sample has some 25,000 distinct CDR3 sequences, 60% to 75% seen once. Sequenced sample: tumor-adjacent breast tissue. These receptors were taken from a female donor with breast cancer. Some clones in this sample may be carry-over from other donors' samples. Both conserved end residues are part of each CDR3. The D gene is left open where the match is weak. Expanded clones get a size class; other rows say once, few or many, or leave the size out.

cdr3_length j_call d_call v_call clone_size cdr3_aa cdr3_nt
13 TRBJ2-3 - TRBV5-1 once CASSYRLADTQYF TGCGCCAGCAGTTATAGACTGGCGGATACGCAGTATTTT
14 TRBJ2-1 - TRBV6-1 - CASSEVQNYNEQFF TGTGCCAGCAGTGAGGTTCAAAACTACAATGAGCAGTTCTTC
14 TRBJ2-7 TRBD2 TRBV27 many CASSTLGLAGAQYF TGTGCCAGCAGCACCTTGGGACTAGCGGGAGCGCAGTACTTC
12 TRBJ2-7 - TRBV5-5 - CASSLNTYEQYF TGTGCCAGCAGCTTGAACACCTACGAGCAGTACTTC
15 TRBJ2-1 TRBD1 TRBV10-3 - CAISPDRGQDNEQFF TGTGCCATCAGCCCCGACAGGGGGCAGGACAATGAGCAGTTCTTC
13 TRBJ1-6 - TRBV7-3 - CASSLAPPAPPHF TGTGCCAGCAGCTTAGCCCCCCCGGCACCCCCCCACTTT
14 TRBJ1-2 - TRBV9 - CASSVGGKNYGYTF TGTGCCAGCAGCGTAGGAGGGAAAAACTATGGCTACACCTTC
15 TRBJ2-7 TRBD2 TRBV5-5 - CASSLGTSGDYEQYF TGTGCCAGCAGCTTGGGGACTAGCGGGGACTACGAGCAGTACTTC
14 TRBJ1-6 TRBD1 TRBV12-3/TRBV12-4 - CASSQGQGSSPLHF TGTGCCAGCAGCCAAGGACAGGGGTCCTCACCCCTCCACTTT
15 TRBJ2-1 - TRBV7-6 once CASSPSAGSYNEQFF TGTGCCAGCAGCCCCTCAGCGGGCTCCTACAATGAGCAGTTCTTC
11 TRBJ2-7 - TRBV6-1 - CASTGQYEQYF TGTGCCAGCACAGGACAATACGAGCAGTACTTC
14 TRBJ2-3 - TRBV20-1 - CSAGNFRATDTQYF TGCAGTGCTGGGAACTTCAGGGCCACAGATACGCAGTATTTT
15 TRBJ2-5 TRBD2 TRBV20-1 - CSARRTSGFQETQYF TGCAGTGCTAGGCGGACTAGCGGCTTCCAAGAGACCCAGTACTTC
13 TRBJ1-5 - TRBV2 many CASKQGNNQPQHF TGTGCCAGCAAACAGGGAAACAATCAGCCCCAGCATTTT
13 TRBJ1-6 - TRBV3-1 - CASSGNLDSPFHF TGTGCCAGCAGCGGGAATCTGGATTCACCCTTCCACTTT
11 TRBJ2-1 - TRBV29-1 - CSVGGADEQFF TGCAGCGTAGGTGGGGCCGATGAGCAGTTCTTC
14 TRBJ1-2 - TRBV11-2 - CASSLDANNYGYTF TGTGCCAGCAGCTTAGATGCGAATAACTATGGCTACACCTTC
13 TRBJ2-5 - TRBV10-3 medium-sized CAIRKQGGETQYF TGTGCCATCAGGAAACAGGGGGGGGAGACCCAGTACTTC
15 TRBJ2-7 TRBD1 TRBV20-1 medium-sized CSATKRTGQGGEQYF TGCAGTGCCACGAAGAGAACGGGACAGGGCGGCGAGCAGTACTTC
13 TRBJ1-2 - TRBV24-1 - CATSDPANYGYTF TGTGCCACCAGTGATCCGGCTAACTATGGCTACACCTTC
15 TRBJ2-1 - TRBV12-3/TRBV12-4 once CASSDSNQGGNEQFF TGTGCCAGCAGTGACTCCAATCAGGGGGGAAATGAGCAGTTCTTC
15 TRBJ1-4 - TRBV7-8 - CASSTNRAANEKLFF TGTGCCAGCAGCACCAACAGGGCTGCTAATGAAAAACTGTTTTTT
15 TRBJ2-1 - TRBV9 once CASSVESRPYNEQFF TGTGCCAGCAGCGTAGAATCGCGTCCCTACAATGAGCAGTTCTTC
13 TRBJ1-2 - TRBV6-4 - CASSEGENYGYTF TGTGCCAGCAGTGAAGGGGAAAACTATGGCTACACCTTC
15 TRBJ2-3 - TRBV20-1 many CSARDTGESTDTQYF TGCAGTGCTAGAGATACGGGAGAGAGCACAGATACGCAGTATTTT
14 TRBJ1-5 - TRBV28 - CASSFAVYNQPQHF TGTGCCAGCAGTTTTGCCGTCTACAATCAGCCCCAGCATTTT
15 TRBJ2-3 TRBD2 TRBV11-2 - CASSKLAASTDTQYF TGTGCCAGCAGCAAACTAGCGGCTAGCACAGATACGCAGTATTTT
15 TRBJ2-3 - TRBV20-1 - CSARTRTPSTDTQYF TGCAGTGCTAGGACCCGGACTCCTAGCACAGATACGCAGTATTTT
14 TRBJ2-5 TRBD2 TRBV20-1 few CSAIGTSGSETQYF TGCAGTGCTATTGGGACTAGCGGGAGTGAGACCCAGTACTTC
16 TRBJ2-5 - TRBV5-1 - CASSFLPPAEAETQYF TGCGCCAGCAGCTTCCTTCCGCCGGCAGAGGCAGAGACCCAGTACTTC
12 TRBJ1-2 - TRBV29-1 - CSVGPGVYGYTF TGCAGCGTTGGCCCCGGGGTATATGGCTACACCTTC
13 TRBJ1-5 - TRBV12-5 - CASGLGPYQPQHF TGTGCTAGTGGTTTGGGACCTTATCAGCCCCAGCATTTT
13 TRBJ2-5 - TRBV19 - CASSMDFQETQYF TGTGCCAGTAGTATGGACTTCCAAGAGACCCAGTACTTC
16 TRBJ2-3 TRBD2 TRBV6-2/TRBV6-3 - CTSSGSGRAGPDTQYF TGTACCAGCAGTGGGAGCGGGAGGGCCGGTCCAGATACGCAGTATTTT
17 TRBJ2-5 TRBD2 TRBV5-1 - CASSSQTSGRAWETQYF TGCGCCAGCAGCTCTCAGACTAGCGGGAGGGCATGGGAGACCCAGTACTTC
15 TRBJ2-7 - TRBV20-1 - CSARDQEGAPYEQYF TGCAGTGCTAGAGATCAAGAGGGAGCCCCCTACGAGCAGTACTTC
14 TRBJ2-7 TRBD2 TRBV19 - CASSRRERPYERYF TGTGCCAGTAGTAGGCGGGAGCGACCCTACGAGCGGTACTTC
17 TRBJ2-6 TRBD1 TRBV27 few CASSFGTGGSGANVLTF TGTGCCAGCAGTTTCGGGACAGGGGGCTCTGGGGCCAACGTCCTGACTTTC
14 TRBJ2-7 - TRBV7-2 - CASSLAPGPYEQYF TGTGCCAGCAGCTTAGCCCCAGGGCCCTACGAGCAGTACTTC
18 TRBJ2-1 TRBD2 TRBV4-1 - CASSQDMVGGSSYNEQFF TGCGCCAGCAGCCAAGATATGGTCGGCGGGAGCTCCTACAATGAGCAGTTCTTC
14 TRBJ1-6 - TRBV11-2 - CASSLDQQGVTLHF TGTGCCAGCAGCTTAGATCAGCAGGGCGTCACCCTCCACTTT
15 TRBJ1-6 TRBD1 TRBV28 - CASGTGGFGNSPLHF TGTGCCAGCGGGACAGGGGGGTTCGGTAATTCACCCCTCCACTTT
13 TRBJ1-5 - TRBV9 - CASSVADGQPQHF TGTGCCAGCAGCGTAGCTGATGGTCAGCCCCAGCATTTT
13 TRBJ1-6 - TRBV24-1 few CATSESRTARLHF TGTGCCACCAGCGAGAGTAGGACGGCCAGACTCCACTTT
19 TRBJ1-5 TRBD1 TRBV20-1 - CSATSLLRQGATRNQPQHF TGCAGTGCTACCTCCTTGCTGAGACAGGGGGCTACTAGGAATCAGCCCCAGCATTTT
12 TRBJ2-7 - TRBV7-9 - CASSLALAGYPF TGTGCCAGCAGCTTAGCTCTGGCTGGCTACCCCTTC
17 TRBJ1-5 - TRBV6-6 large CASSLQPTTYSNQPQHF TGTGCCAGCAGTTTACAGCCAACCACTTATAGCAATCAGCCCCAGCATTTT
14 TRBJ2-5 TRBD1 TRBV28 - CASSLRQGVETQYF TGTGCCAGCAGTTTGCGACAGGGGGTCGAGACCCAGTACTTC